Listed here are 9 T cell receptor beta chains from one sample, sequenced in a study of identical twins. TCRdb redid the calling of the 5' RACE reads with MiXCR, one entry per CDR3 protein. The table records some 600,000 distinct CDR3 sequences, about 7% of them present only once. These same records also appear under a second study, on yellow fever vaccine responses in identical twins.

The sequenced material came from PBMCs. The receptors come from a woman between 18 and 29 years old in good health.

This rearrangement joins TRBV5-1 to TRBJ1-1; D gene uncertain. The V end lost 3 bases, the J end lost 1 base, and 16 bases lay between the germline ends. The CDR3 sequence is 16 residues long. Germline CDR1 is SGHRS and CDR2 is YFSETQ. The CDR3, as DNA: TGCGCCAGCAGCTCCGTTCCCGCGCGGGGGAACACTGAAGCTTTCTTT. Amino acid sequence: CASSSVPARGNTEAFF.

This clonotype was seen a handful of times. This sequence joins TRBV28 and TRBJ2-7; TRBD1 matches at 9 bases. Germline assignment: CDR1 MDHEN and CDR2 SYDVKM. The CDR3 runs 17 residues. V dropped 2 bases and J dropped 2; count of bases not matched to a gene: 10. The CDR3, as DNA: TGTGCCAGCAGTTTACTCGGTCCGGGACAGGGTACCTACGAGCAGTACTTC. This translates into CASSLLGPGQGTYEQYF.

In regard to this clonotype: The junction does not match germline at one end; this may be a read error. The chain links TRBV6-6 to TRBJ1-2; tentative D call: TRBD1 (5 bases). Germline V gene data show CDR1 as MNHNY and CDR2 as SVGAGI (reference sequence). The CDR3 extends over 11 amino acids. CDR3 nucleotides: TGTGTCAGCAGGGCCTACTATGGCTACACCTTC. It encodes CVSRAYYGYTF.

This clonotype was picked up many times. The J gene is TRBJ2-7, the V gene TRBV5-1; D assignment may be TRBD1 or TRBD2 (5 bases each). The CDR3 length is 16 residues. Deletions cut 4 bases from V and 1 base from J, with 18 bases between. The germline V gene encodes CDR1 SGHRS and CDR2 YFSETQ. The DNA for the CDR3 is TGCGCCAGCAGCCAAAAACTTCCTGGGGGATCCTACGAGCAGTACTTC. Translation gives CASSQKLPGGSYEQYF. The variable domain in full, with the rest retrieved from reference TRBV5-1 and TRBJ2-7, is KAGVTQTPRYLIKTRGQQVTLSCSPISGHRSVSWYQQTPGQGLQFLFEYFSETQRNKGNFPGRFSGRQFSNSRSEMNVSTLELGDSALYLCASSQKLPGGSYEQYFGPGTRLTVT.

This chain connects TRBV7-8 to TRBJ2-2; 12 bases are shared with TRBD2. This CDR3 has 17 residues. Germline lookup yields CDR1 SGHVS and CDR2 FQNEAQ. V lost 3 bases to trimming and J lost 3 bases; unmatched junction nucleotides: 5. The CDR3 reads CASSFGTSGSYTGELFF. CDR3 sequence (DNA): TGTGCCAGCAGCTTTGGGACTAGCGGGTCTTACACCGGGGAGCTGTTTTTT.

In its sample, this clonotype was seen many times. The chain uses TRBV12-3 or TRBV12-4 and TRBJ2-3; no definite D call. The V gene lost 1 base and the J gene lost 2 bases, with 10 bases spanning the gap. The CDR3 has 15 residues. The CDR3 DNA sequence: TGTGCCAGCAGTTTAGTTGCGCTTAACACAGATACGCAGTATTTT. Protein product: CASSLVALNTDTQYF.

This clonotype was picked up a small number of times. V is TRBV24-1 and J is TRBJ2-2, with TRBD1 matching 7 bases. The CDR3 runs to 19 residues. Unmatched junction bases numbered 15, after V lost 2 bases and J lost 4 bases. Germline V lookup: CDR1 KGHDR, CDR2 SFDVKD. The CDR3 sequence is CATSDSPRTGVLGTGELFF. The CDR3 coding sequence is TGTGCCACCAGTGATTCACCGCGAACAGGGGTTCTGGGCACCGGGGAGCTGTTTTTT.

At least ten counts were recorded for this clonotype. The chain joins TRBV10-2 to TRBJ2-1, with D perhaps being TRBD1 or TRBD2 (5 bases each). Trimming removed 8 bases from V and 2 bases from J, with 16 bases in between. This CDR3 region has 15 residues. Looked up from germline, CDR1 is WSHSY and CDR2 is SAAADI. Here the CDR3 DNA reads TGCGCCAGCCTGGATGGGGACGCGCCCTACAATGAGCAGTTCTTC. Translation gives CASLDGDAPYNEQFF.

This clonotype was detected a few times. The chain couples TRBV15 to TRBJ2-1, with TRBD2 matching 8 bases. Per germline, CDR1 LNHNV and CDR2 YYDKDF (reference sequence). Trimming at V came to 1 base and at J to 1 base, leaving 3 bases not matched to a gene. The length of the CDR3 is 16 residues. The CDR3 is CATSRVGGGSYNEQFF. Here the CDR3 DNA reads TGTGCCACCAGCAGAGTGGGCGGGGGGTCCTACAATGAGCAGTTCTTC.